This TCR beta chain emerged from a study of beta chain features in type 1 diabetes. Whole-study results and caveats: The study found moderately but significantly shorter TCRB CDR3s in all four CD4+ subsets of Type 1 diabetes patients.

This CDR3 contains 15 residues. Trimming cost V 0 bases and J 2 bases, with 9 bases left between them. Germline values: CDR1 LGHNA, CDR2 YSLEER. Expressed TCRB transcripts were sequenced because the isolated RNA had all been reverse transcribed beforehand. TCRdb keeps only in-frame clones here, not all; method: immunoSEQ multiplex PCR. The table shows 150,000 to 200,000 clones, with roughly 63% occurring only once. Note on this clone: What it recognizes is unknown.

This TCR was recovered from a man aged 25 to 40 with type 1 diabetes. Sequenced input: naive CD4+ T cells from blood. This sequence joins TRBV4-3 and TRBJ2-3; the D gene is possibly TRBD2 (6 bases). The CDR3 DNA reads as TGCGCCAGCAGCCAAGATTGGGGGGTCACAGATACGCAGTATTTT. It is translated as CASSQDWGVTDTQYF.